This T cell receptor beta chain stems from a study of T cell repertoires in cytomegalovirus infection. In the study overall: Recently identified HLA-C-restricted CMV epitopes were used, and well-studied HLA-B-restricted CMV epitopes were used as well. From public TCR beta signatures came an indication of both CMV infection and matching HLA type.

Comment on this clonotype: The antigen remains undetermined.

Findings and limits, study-wide: Accumulated public TCR beta family frequency recognized individuals carrying CMV together with the relevant HLA. Clonotypes of TCR beta that were HLA-C-restricted and CMV-specific dominated the ex vivo response.

TCRdb fed the reads into MiXCR, producing one record per CDR3 protein. The sample holds around 900,000 distinct CDR3 sequences, 30% to 40% seen once. Germline CDR1 and CDR2: SGDLS and YYNGEE. The ends were cut back, 2 bases at V and 7 bases at J, with 16 bases in the middle. The CDR3 has 15 residues. Sample: cultured CD8+ T cells from PBMCs, taken from culture after CMV antigen stimulation. The chain recombines TRBV9 with TRBJ1-5; the D gene is possibly TRBD1 (5 bases). This clonotype originated in a human donor in good health (CMV status not recorded). Some clones in this sample may be carry-over from other donors' samples. CDR3 nucleotide sequence: TGTGCCAGCAGCGTCGGACCCATGGGGGGGCAGCCCCAGCATTTT. Its translation is CASSVGPMGGQPQHF.